The 28 T cell receptor beta chains given below trace back to one sample, sequenced in a study of neurological immune-mediated disorders. Time point in this sample: technical triplicate 3. TCRdb fed the 5' RACE reads into MiXCR, producing one record per CDR3 protein. The profile shows about 31,000 distinct CDR3 sequences, less than 20% of them singletons. Sequencing was carried out using CD4+ T cells from blood. The receptors come from a female donor with HTLV-1-associated myelopathy (HAM/TSP).

At least ten counts were recorded for this clonotype. V usage is TRBV5-6 and J usage is TRBJ2-5; 15 nucleotides agree with TRBD2. This CDR3 region has 18 residues. With V trimmed by 7 bases and J by 4 bases, 14 bases remained unmatched. Germline CDR1 is SGHDT and CDR2 is YYEEEE. CDR3 sequence: CASRVRRTSGRAVETQYF. CDR3 in DNA: TGTGCCAGCCGGGTGCGCAGGACTAGCGGGAGGGCCGTAGAGACCCAGTACTTC.

This clonotype was seen at least ten times. The chain couples TRBV3-1 to TRBJ1-4, with D hard to call. CDR3 length: 13 amino acids. Germline CDR1 is LGHDT and CDR2 is YNNKEL (reference sequence). Trimming shortened V by 0 bases and J by 3 bases, and 2 bases separated the two germline ends. The chain's CDR3 is CASSQEANEKLFF. The CDR3, as DNA: TGTGCCAGCAGCCAAGAAGCTAATGAAAAACTGTTTTTT.

This clonotype was observed at least ten times. The CDR3 loop reads CASRPRLGQGIYNSPLHF. The CDR3 coding sequence is TGTGCCAGCAGACCCCGACTGGGACAGGGGATCTATAATTCACCCCTCCACTTT. The chain employs TRBV28 and TRBJ1-6, with 10 bases that match TRBD1. Germline values: CDR1 MDHEN, CDR2 SYDVKM. The V gene end was trimmed by 6 bases and the J gene end by 3 bases; junction bases not matched to a gene: 11. This CDR3 comprises 18 residues.

This clonotype was counted ten times or more. The chain couples TRBV6-1 to TRBJ2-3, with 9 positions matching TRBD1. This CDR3 is 15 amino acids long. CDR1 MNHNS and CDR2 SASEGT come from the germline V gene. After removal of 3 bases from V and 3 bases from J, the junction contained 4 bases not matched to a gene. CDR3 bases: TGTGCCAGCAGTGAGTTGGACAGGGGTACAGATACGCAGTATTTT. Translated, it gives CASSELDRGTDTQYF.

This clonotype occurred many times. This rearrangement joins TRBV21-1 to TRBJ2-3; the table names TRBD2, a call not compared with the DNA. TRBV21-1 is tagged as a pseudogene. The CDR3 is 16 amino acids. CDR3 nucleotides: TGTGCCAGCAGCAAAGGAGGGGCGGGAGCCACAGATACGCAGTATTTT. It specifies CASSKGGAGATDTQYF.

The table lists this clonotype with many counts. The gene calls are TRBV6-1 and TRBJ2-2, with D perhaps matching TRBD1 (5 bases). CDR3 length: 16 amino acids. Germline values: CDR1 MNHNS, CDR2 SASEGT. Trimming took off 4 bases at V and 9 bases at J, with 21 bases between the two ends. The CDR3 spells CASSARAGAQGRELFF. CDR3 sequence (DNA): TGTGCCAGCAGTGCAAGGGCTGGGGCGCAAGGAAGGGAGCTGTTTTTT.

This clonotype was observed at least ten times. The genes are TRBV7-9 and TRBJ2-3; the D gene is possibly TRBD2 (6 bases). This CDR3 has 14 residues. V lost 3 bases and J 1 base, leaving 8 bases between the germline ends. The germline CDR1 and CDR2 sequences are SEHNR and FQNEAQ (reference sequence). CDR3 sequence reads: CASSFLAGTDTQYF. CDR3 coding DNA: TGTGCCAGCAGCTTTTTAGCGGGCACAGATACGCAGTATTTT.

DNA of the CDR3: TGTGCCAGCAGCAGGAGGGGGGGTTCCTACGAGCAGTACTTC. Amino acids: CASSRRGGSYEQYF. V is TRBV11-1 and J is TRBJ2-7, with D perhaps matching TRBD2 (7 bases). The CDR3 is 14 amino acids. Germline lookup yields CDR1 SGHAT and CDR2 FQDESV (reference sequence). The V end was cut by 5 bases, the J end by 1 base, with 12 bases between. Looking up the rest from reference TRBV11-1 and TRBJ2-7 gives the full variable domain: EAEVAQSPRYKITEKSQAVAFWCDPISGHATLYWYRQILGQGPELLVQFQDESVVDDSQLPKDRFSAERLKGVDSTLKIQPAELGDSAMYLCASSRRGGSYEQYFGPGTRLTVT.

This clonotype was observed many times. This chain connects TRBV6-5 to TRBJ1-6; no clear D gene. Trimming removed 2 bases at V and 4 bases at J, with 3 bases between. The CDR3 extends over 13 amino acids. Germline V gene sequence: CDR1 MNHEY, CDR2 SVGAGI. DNA for the CDR3: TGTGCCAGCAGTTACATATATAATTCACCCCTCCACTTT. It translates to CASSYIYNSPLHF.

This clonotype was seen many times. The chain joins TRBV7-9 to TRBJ1-5, with 7 bases identical to TRBD1. CDR1 SEHNR and CDR2 FQNEAQ come from the germline V gene (reference sequence). The CDR3 sequence is 17 residues long. The V segment lost 1 base and the J segment 7 bases; nucleotides outside the gene matches: 13. The CDR3 DNA sequence: TGTGCCAGCAGCTTAGGACCGGGACAGTTAAGGGGACAGCCCCAGCATTTT. It is translated as CASSLGPGQLRGQPQHF.

This clonotype was found a few times. The rearrangement joins TRBV28 to TRBJ2-7, with 8 bases matching TRBD1. The CDR3 extends over 16 amino acids. After removal of 3 bases from V and 3 bases from J, the junction contained 10 bases not matched to a gene. The germline gives CDR1 MDHEN, CDR2 SYDVKM. CDR3 nucleotide sequence: TGTGCCAGCAGTTTTGGGGGGACAGGTGGGATCTACGAGCAGTACTTC. Its protein product is CASSFGGTGGIYEQYF.

The V call is TRBV12-3 or TRBV12-4, the J call TRBJ2-2, with D maybe TRBD1 (5 bases). Trimming removed 4 bases from V and 6 bases from J, with 15 bases in between. The CDR3 has 15 residues. The CDR3 loop is CASSSDDSHPGELFF. The CDR3 DNA sequence: TGTGCCAGCAGTTCAGATGACAGCCATCCCGGGGAGCTGTTTTTT.

In its sample, this clonotype was seen many times. The rearrangement links TRBV10-3 to TRBJ1-5, with D possibly TRBD1 on 5 matching bases. Germline assignment: CDR1 ENHRY and CDR2 SYGVKD. The CDR3 has 14 residues. V was cut by 4 bases and J by 1 base, with 8 bases left in between. CDR3 protein: CAISATVSNQPQHF. The CDR3 coding sequence is TGTGCCATCAGTGCGACAGTAAGCAATCAGCCCCAGCATTTT.

With regard to this clonotype: One junction end disagrees with the germline gene, perhaps due to a read error. The CDR3 DNA reads as TGCGCCAGCAGCAAAGATAGTAACAGGGGGCAGACTGAAGCTTTCTTT. Protein: CASSKDSNRGQTEAFF. The J gene is TRBJ1-1, the V gene TRBV4-1; 9 bases fit TRBD1. This CDR3 has 16 residues. The germline V gene encodes CDR1 MGHRA and CDR2 YSYEKL.

In this sample, this clonotype is medium-sized. V is TRBV21-1 and J is TRBJ2-1. TRBV21-1 counts as a pseudogene. The CDR3 totals 14 residues. CDR3 loop: CASSRGDSYNEQFF. In DNA form, the CDR3 reads TGTGCCAGCAGCCGGGGGGACTCCTACAATGAGCAGTTCTTC.

This clonotype has ten or more counts. The chain couples TRBV28 to TRBJ2-5; 7 bases align to TRBD1. Trimming cost V 3 bases and J 5 bases; bases outside gene matches: 9. This CDR3 spans 15 amino acids. In germline, CDR1 is MDHEN, CDR2 SYDVKM. CDR3 region: CASSFPTGVQETQYF. The CDR3 DNA reads TGTGCCAGCAGTTTTCCTACAGGGGTCCAGGAGACCCAGTACTTC.

At least ten counts were recorded for this clonotype. Because the CDR3 is missing its conserved closing phenylalanine or tryptophan, this is likely a read error. Because the CDR3's place on the DNA is in doubt, the DNA is left out and the CDR3 is given as listed by TCRdb. The chain joins TRBV5-8 to TRBJ1-6. The CDR3 is 12 amino acids long, termini counted. Germline lookup yields CDR1 SGHTS and CDR2 YDEGEE. The CDR3 loop reads CASNPPGWVPSP.

The chain combines TRBV29-1 with TRBJ1-2; possibly TRBD1 for D (5 bases). With 4 bases removed from V and 6 bases from J, the gap between germline ends came to 15 bases. Germline V lookup: CDR1 SQVTM, CDR2 ANQGSEA. This CDR3 spans 13 amino acids. CDR3 loop: CSVVRQGRDGYTF. CDR3 in DNA: TGCAGCGTTGTAAGGCAGGGAAGGGATGGCTACACCTTC.

This clonotype has a count of ten or more. The chain recombines TRBV4-3 with TRBJ2-2, with D unresolved. Germline V gene sequence: CDR1 LGHNA, CDR2 YSLEER. Trimming pared 0 bases from V and 6 bases from J, leaving 11 bases between. The CDR3 spans 15 residues. CDR3 sequence: CASSQERSTPGELFF. DNA for the CDR3: TGCGCCAGCAGCCAAGAACGAAGTACCCCCGGGGAGCTGTTTTTT.

This clonotype was seen repeatedly, ten times or more. The CDR3 reads CASSLGDRGRSGRTGELFF. The CDR3 DNA is TGCGCCAGCAGCTTGGGGGACAGGGGACGGAGCGGGAGAACCGGGGAGCTGTTTTTT. The rearrangement links TRBV5-1 to TRBJ2-2, with 10 bases fitting TRBD1. V dropped 0 bases and J dropped 5; count of bases not matched to a gene: 13. Germline V gene data show CDR1 as SGHRS and CDR2 as YFSETQ. This CDR3 has 19 amino acids.

This clonotype was counted at least ten times. CDR3 loop: CASSPTGGQKLFF. The CDR3 region has the DNA TGTGCCAGCAGCCCTACAGGGGGACAAAAACTGTTTTTT. The rearrangement links TRBV2 to TRBJ1-4; 8 positions agree with TRBD1. The CDR3 consists of 13 residues. CDR1 and CDR2 from the germline V gene are SNHLY and FYNNEI. V lost 6 bases and J lost 9; bases outside the gene matches: 6.

Remarks on this clonotype: Compared with germline, one end of the junction differs, possibly owing to a read error. The rearrangement joins TRBV11-2 to TRBJ1-1, with TRBD1 identical over 8 bases. CDR3 length: 14 residues. The V gene's germline CDR1 is SGHAT and CDR2 FQNNGV. The CDR3 loop reads CVSSSRTGNTEAFF. The CDR3 DNA reads as TGTGTCAGCAGCTCCCGGACAGGGAACACCGAAGCTTTCTTT.

This clonotype was picked up many times. The chain has TRBV12-3 or TRBV12-4 and TRBJ2-3, with 10 bases aligning to TRBD2. V lost 7 bases to trimming and J lost 1 base; unmatched junction nucleotides: 2. CDR3 length: 14 residues. The CDR3 DNA reads as TGTGCCAGCACCCTAGCGGGAGGCACAGATACGCAGTATTTT. This encodes CASTLAGGTDTQYF.

Ten or more counts support this clonotype. This chain uses TRBV7-8 with TRBJ1-1; no firm D call. The CDR3 runs 14 residues. CDR1 is SGHVS, CDR2 FQNEAQ, per germline. The V gene lost 5 bases and the J gene lost 1 base, with 11 bases spanning the gap. The CDR3 loop reads CASSRIRENTEAFF. The CDR3 coding sequence is TGTGCCAGCAGCCGTATTCGGGAGAACACTGAAGCTTTCTTT. Using reference TRBV7-8 and TRBJ1-1 for the parts outside the CDR3, the full variable domain is GAGVSQSPRYKVAKRGQDVALRCDPISGHVSLFWYQQALGQGPEFLTYFQNEAQLDKSGLPSDRFFAERPEGSVSTLKIQRTQQEDSAVYLCASSRIRENTEAFFGQGTRLTVV.

In its sample, this clonotype was seen many times. The chain employs TRBV20-1 and TRBJ1-6; D call uncertain. Per the germline V gene, CDR1 is DFQATT and CDR2 is SNEGSKA (reference sequence). This CDR3 has 15 amino acids. V lost 0 bases and J lost 9, with 15 bases in between. CDR3: CSARDPTPGPSPLHF. The CDR3 bases are TGCAGTGCTAGAGATCCCACGCCCGGGCCTTCACCCCTCCACTTT.

With regard to this clonotype: The junction and the germline gene differ at one end; a read error may be behind it. The chain combines TRBV4-2 with TRBJ1-2; no firm D call. The germline V gene encodes CDR1 LGHNA and CDR2 YNFKEQ. The length of the CDR3 is 14 residues. The CDR3 DNA sequence: TGTGCCAGTAGCCAAGCCTGGGTTAACTATGGCTACACCTTC. Residues: CASSQAWVNYGYTF.

In its sample, this clonotype was seen once. Compared with germline, one end of the junction differs, possibly owing to a read error. The rearrangement links TRBV20-1 to TRBJ2-7; 7 bases fit TRBD2. The CDR3 runs to 12 residues. Germline CDR1 is DFQATT and CDR2 is SNEGSKA (reference sequence). The CDR3: CSVSRGVYKQYF. The CDR3 DNA reads TGCAGTGTCAGTCGGGGGGTCTACAAGCAGTACTTC.

This clonotype was detected many times. This chain joins TRBV5-5 and TRBJ2-1, with 9 bases fitting TRBD2. J gave up 7 bases and V 2 bases, and 13 bases lay outside the gene matches. The CDR3 is made up of 17 amino acids. Germline-derived CDR1 and CDR2 are SGHKS and YYEKEE (reference sequence). CDR3 in amino acids: CASSFRGGGAGWNEQFF. CDR3 nucleotide sequence: TGTGCCAGCAGCTTTCGTGGCGGGGGGGCAGGTTGGAATGAGCAGTTCTTC.